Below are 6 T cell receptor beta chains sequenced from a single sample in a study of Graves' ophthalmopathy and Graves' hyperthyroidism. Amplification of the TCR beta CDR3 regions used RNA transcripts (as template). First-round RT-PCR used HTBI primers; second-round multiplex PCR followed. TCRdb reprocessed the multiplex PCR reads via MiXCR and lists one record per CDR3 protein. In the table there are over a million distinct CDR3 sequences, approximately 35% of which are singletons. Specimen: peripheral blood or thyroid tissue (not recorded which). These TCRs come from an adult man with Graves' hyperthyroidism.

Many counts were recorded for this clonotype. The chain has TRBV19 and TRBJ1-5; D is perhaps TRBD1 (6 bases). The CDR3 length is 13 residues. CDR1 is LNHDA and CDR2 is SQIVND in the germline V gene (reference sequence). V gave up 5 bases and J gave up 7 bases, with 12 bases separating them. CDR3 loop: CASSPGVGQPQHF. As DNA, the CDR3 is TGTGCCAGTAGTCCAGGGGTCGGGCAGCCCCAGCATTTT.

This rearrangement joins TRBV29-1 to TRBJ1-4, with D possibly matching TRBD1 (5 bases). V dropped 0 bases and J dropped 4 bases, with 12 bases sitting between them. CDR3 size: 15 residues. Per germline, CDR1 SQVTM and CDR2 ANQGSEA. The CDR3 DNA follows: TGCAGCGTTGAAGATGGGCAGGGCTATAATGAAAAACTGTTTTTT. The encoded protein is CSVEDGQGYNEKLFF.

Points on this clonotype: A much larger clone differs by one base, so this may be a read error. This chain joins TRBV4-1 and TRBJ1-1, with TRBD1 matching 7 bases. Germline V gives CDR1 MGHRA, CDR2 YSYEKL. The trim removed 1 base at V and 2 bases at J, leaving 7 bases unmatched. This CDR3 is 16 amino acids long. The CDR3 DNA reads TGCGCCAGCAGCCAAGTCGACAGGGCACAAAACACTGAAGCTTTCTTT. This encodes CASSQVDRAQNTEAFF.

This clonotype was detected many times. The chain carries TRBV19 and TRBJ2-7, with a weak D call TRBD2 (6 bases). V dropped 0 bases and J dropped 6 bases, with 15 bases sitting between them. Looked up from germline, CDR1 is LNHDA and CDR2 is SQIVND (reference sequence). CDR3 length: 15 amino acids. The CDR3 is CASSIDGTPGGEQYF. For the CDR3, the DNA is TGTGCCAGTAGTATAGACGGGACGCCCGGGGGCGAGCAGTACTTC.

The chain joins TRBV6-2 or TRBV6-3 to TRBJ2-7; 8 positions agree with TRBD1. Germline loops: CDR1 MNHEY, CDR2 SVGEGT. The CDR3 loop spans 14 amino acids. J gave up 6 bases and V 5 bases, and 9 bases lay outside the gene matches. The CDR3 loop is CASSAGGSSREQYF. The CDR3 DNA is TGTGCCAGCAGTGCAGGGGGCTCATCGCGCGAGCAGTACTTC.

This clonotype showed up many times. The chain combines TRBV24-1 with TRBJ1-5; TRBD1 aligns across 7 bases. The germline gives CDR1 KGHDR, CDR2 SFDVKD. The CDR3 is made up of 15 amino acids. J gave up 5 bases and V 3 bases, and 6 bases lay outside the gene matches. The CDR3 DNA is TGTGCCACCAGTGATGGGACAGTGAGCGATCAGCCCCAGCATTTT. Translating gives CATSDGTVSDQPQHF.